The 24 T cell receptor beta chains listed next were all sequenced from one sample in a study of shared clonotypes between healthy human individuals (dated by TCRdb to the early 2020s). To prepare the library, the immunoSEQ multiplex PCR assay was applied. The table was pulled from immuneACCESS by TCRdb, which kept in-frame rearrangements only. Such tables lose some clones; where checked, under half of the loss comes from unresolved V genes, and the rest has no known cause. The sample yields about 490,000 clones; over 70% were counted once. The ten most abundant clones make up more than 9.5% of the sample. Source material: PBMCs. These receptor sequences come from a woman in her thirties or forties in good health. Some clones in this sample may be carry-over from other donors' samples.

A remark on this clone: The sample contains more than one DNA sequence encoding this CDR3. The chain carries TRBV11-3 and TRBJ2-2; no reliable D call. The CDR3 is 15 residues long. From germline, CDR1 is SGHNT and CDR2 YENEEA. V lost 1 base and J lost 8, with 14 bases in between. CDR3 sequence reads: CASSLGTTARGELFF. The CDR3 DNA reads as TGTGCCAGCAGCTTAGGGACCACCGCTAGGGGGGAGCTGTTTTTT. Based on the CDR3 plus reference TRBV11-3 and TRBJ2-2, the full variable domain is EAGVVQSPRYKIIEKKQPVAFWCNPISGHNTLYWYLQNLGQGPELLIRYENEEAVDDSQLPKDRFSAERLKGVDSTLKIQPAELGDSAVYLCASSLGTTARGELFFGEGSRLTVL.

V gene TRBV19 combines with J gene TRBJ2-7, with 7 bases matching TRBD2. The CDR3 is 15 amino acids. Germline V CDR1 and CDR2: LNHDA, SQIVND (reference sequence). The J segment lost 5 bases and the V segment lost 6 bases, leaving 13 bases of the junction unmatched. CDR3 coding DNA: TGTGCCAGTAGCCCCCTCTTGGCTAGCGGTCACGAGCAGTACTTC. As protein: CASSPLLASGHEQYF.

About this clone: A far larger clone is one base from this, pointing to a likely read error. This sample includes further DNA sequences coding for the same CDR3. DNA of the CDR3: TGTGCCATCAGCCGTGGTAGCACAGATACGCAGTATTTT. Amino acid sequence: CAISRGSTDTQYF. J is TRBJ2-3 and V is TRBV10-3; D gene unclear. Between the trimmed V and J ends, which lost 6 bases and 0 bases, there was a span of 7 bases. Germline loops: CDR1 ENHRY, CDR2 SYGVKD. The CDR3 is 13 residues long.

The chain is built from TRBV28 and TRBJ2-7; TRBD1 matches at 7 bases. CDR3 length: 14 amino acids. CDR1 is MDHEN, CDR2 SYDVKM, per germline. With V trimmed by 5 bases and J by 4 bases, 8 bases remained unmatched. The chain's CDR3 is CASSQPGTAYEQYF. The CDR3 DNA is TGTGCCAGCAGTCAACCAGGGACAGCTTACGAGCAGTACTTC. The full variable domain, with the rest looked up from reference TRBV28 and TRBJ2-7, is DVKVTQSSRYLVKRTGEKVFLECVQDMDHENMFWYRQDPGLGLRLIYFSYDVKMKEKGDIPEGYSVSREKKERFSLILESASTNQTSMYLCASSQPGTAYEQYFGPGTRLTVT.

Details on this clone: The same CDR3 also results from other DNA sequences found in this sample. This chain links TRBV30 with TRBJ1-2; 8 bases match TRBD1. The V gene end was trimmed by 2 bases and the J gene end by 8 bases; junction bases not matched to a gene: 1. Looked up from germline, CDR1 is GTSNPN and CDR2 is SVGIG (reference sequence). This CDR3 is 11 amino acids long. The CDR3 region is CAWSPGGGYTF. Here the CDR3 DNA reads TGTGCCTGGAGTCCAGGGGGCGGCTACACCTTC.

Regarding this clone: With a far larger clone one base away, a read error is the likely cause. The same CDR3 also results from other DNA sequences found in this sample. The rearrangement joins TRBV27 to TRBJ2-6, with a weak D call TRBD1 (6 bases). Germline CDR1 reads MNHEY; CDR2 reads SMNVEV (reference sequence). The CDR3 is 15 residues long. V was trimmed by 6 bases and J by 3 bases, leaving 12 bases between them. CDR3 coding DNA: TGTGCCAGCAGCTTAACAGGGCGTGGGGCCAACGTCCTGACTTTC. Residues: CASSLTGRGANVLTF.

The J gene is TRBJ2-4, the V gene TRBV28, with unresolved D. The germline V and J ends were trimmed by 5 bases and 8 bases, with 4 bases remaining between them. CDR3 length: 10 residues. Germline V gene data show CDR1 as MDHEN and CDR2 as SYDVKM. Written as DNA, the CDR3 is TGTGCCAGCAGTAATTACATTCAGTACTTC. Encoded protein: CASSNYIQYF.

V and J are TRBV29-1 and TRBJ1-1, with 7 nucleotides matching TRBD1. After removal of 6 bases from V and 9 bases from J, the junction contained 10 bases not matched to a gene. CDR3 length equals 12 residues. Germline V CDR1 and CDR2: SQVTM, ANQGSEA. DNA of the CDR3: TGCAGCGTAGGAGGCAGGGGGATAAAAGCTTTCTTT. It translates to CSVGGRGIKAFF.

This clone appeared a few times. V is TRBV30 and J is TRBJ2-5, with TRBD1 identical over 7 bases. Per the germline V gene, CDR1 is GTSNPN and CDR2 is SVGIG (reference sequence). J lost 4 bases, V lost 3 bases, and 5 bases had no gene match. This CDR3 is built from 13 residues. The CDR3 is CAWSLQGPETQYF. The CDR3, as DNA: TGTGCCTGGAGCCTACAGGGGCCAGAGACCCAGTACTTC.

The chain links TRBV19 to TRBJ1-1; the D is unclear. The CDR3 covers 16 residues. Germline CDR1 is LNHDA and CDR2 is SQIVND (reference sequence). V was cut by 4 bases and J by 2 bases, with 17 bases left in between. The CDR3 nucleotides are TGTGCCAGTAGTAATCCGAGACATAGAGTAAACACTGAAGCTTTCTTT. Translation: CASSNPRHRVNTEAFF.

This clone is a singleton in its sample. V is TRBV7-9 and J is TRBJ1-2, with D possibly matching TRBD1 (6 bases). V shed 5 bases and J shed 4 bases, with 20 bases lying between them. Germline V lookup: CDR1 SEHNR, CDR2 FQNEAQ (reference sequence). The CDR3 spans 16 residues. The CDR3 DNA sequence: TGTGCCAGCAGCCCCCCGAGGGGGGTAACTTCCTATGGCTACACCTTC. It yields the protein CASSPPRGVTSYGYTF.

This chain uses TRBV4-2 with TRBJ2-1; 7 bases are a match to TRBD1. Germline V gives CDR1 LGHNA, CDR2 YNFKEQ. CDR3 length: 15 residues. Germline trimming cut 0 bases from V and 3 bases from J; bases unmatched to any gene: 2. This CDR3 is CASSQETGNYNEQFF. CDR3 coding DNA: TGTGCCAGCAGCCAAGAGACAGGGAACTACAATGAGCAGTTCTTC.

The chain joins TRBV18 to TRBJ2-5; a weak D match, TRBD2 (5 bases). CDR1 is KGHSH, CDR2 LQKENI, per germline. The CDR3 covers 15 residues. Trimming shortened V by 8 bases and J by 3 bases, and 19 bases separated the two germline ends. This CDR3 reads CASRSGPREKETQYF. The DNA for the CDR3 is TGTGCCAGCCGCTCTGGGCCGAGGGAAAAAGAGACCCAGTACTTC. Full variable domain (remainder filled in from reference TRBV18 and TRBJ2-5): NAGVMQNPRHLVRRRGQEARLRCSPMKGHSHVYWYRQLPEEGLKFMVYLQKENIIDESGMPKERFSAEFPKEGPSILRIQQVVRGDSAAYFCASRSGPREKETQYFGPGTRLLVL.

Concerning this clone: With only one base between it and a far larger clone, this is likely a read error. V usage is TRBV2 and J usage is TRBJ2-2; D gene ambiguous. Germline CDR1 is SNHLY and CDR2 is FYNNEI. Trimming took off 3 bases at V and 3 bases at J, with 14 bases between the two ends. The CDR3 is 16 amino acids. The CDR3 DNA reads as TGTGCCAGCAGTGATCGGGCATATGGGTACACCGGGGAGCTGTTTTTT. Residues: CASSDRAYGYTGELFF.

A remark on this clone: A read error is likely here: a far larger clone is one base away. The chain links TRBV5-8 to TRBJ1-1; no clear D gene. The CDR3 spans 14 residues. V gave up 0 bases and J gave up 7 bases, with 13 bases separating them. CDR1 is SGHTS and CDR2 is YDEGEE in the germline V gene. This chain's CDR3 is CASSLEWDFSEAFF. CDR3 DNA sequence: TGTGCCAGCAGCTTGGAGTGGGATTTCAGTGAAGCTTTCTTT. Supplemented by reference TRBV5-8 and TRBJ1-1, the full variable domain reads EAGVTQSPTHLIKTRGQQATLRCSPISGHTSVYWYQQALGLGLQFLLWYDEGEERNRGNFPPRFSGRQFPNYSSELNVNALELEDSALYLCASSLEWDFSEAFFGQGTRLTVV.

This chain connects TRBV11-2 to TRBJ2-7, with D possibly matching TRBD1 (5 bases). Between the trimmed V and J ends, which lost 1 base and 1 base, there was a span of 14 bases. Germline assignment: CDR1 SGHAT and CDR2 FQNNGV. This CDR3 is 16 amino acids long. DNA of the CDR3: TGTGCCAGCAGCTTAGCCTATCAGGGCGGTTCCTACGAGCAGTACTTC. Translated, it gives CASSLAYQGGSYEQYF. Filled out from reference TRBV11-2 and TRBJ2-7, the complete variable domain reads EAGVAQSPRYKIIEKRQSVAFWCNPISGHATLYWYQQILGQGPKLLIQFQNNGVVDDSQLPKDRFSAERLKGVDSTLKIQPAKLEDSAVYLCASSLAYQGGSYEQYFGPGTRLTVT.

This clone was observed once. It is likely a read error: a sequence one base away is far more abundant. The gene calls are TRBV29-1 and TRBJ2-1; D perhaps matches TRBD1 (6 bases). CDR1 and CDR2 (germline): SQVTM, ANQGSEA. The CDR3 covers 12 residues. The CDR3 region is CSVGGLHNGQFF. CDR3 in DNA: TGCAGCGTTGGGGGGCTTCACAATGGGCAGTTCTTC.

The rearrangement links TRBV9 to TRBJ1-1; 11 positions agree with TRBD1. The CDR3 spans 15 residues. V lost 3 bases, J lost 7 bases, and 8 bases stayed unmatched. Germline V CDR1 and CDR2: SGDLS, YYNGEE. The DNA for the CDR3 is TGTGCCAGCAGCGGACTGGGACAGGGGGTAAGTGAAGCTTTCTTT. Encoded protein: CASSGLGQGVSEAFF.

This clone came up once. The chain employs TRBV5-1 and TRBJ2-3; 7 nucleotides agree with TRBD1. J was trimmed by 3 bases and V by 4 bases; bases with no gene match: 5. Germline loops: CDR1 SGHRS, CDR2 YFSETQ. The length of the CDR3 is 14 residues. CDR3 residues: CASSGLTGTDTQYF. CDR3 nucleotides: TGCGCCAGCAGCGGATTGACAGGGACAGATACGCAGTATTTT.

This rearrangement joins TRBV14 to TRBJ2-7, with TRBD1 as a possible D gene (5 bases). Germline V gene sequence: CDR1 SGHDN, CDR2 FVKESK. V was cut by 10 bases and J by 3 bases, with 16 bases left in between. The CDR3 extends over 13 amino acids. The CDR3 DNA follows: TGTGCCAACCTGAGCAGGGCAATCTACGAGCAGTACTTC. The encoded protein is CANLSRAIYEQYF.

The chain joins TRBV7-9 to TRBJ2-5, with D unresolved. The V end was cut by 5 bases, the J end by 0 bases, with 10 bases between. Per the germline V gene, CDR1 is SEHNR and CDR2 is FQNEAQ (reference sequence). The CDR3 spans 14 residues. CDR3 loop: CASSAMGDQETQYF. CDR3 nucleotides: TGTGCCAGCAGCGCAATGGGCGACCAAGAGACCCAGTACTTC.

For the CDR3, the DNA is TGTGCCAGCAGTCGGGACAGCTCCTACGAGCAGTACTTC. Its protein product is CASSRDSSYEQYF. The chain is built from TRBV2 and TRBJ2-7; 7 nucleotides agree with TRBD1. The CDR3 totals 13 residues. V dropped 5 bases and J dropped 0; count of bases not matched to a gene: 1. CDR1 and CDR2 from the germline V gene are SNHLY and FYNNEI.

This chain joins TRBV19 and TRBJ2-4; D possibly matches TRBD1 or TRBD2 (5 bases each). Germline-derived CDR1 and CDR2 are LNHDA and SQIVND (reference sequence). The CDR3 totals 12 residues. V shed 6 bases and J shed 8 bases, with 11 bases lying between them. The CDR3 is CASRGTRHIQYF. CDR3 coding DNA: TGTGCCAGTAGAGGGACCAGGCACATTCAGTACTTC.

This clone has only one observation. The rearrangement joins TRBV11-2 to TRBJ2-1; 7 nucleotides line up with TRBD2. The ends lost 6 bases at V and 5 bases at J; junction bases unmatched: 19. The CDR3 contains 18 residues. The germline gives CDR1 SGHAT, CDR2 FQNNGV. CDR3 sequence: CASSRIGLADILNNEQFF. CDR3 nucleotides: TGTGCCAGCAGTCGGATCGGGCTAGCGGACATTTTGAACAATGAGCAGTTCTTC.